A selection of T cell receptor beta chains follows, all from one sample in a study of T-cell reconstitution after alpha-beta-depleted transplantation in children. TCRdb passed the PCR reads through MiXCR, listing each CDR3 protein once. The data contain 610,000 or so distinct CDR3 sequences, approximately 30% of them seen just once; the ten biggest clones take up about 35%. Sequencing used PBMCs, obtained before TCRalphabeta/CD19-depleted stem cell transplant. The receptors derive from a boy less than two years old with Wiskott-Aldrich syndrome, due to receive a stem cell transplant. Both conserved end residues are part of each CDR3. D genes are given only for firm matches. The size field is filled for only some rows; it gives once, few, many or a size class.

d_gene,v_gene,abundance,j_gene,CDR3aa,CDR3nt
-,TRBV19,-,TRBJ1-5,CASRRERNQPQHF,TGTGCCAGTCGAAGGGAGCGCAATCAGCCCCAGCATTTT
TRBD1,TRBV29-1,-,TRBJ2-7,CSVNGQGGYEQYF,TGCAGCGTCAACGGACAGGGTGGGTACGAGCAGTACTTC
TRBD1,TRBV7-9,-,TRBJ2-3,CASSQTGPAAADTQYF,TGTGCCAGCAGTCAGACAGGGCCGGCCGCTGCAGATACGCAGTATTTT
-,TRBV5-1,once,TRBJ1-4,CASSLDGQQGNEKLFF,TGCGCCAGCAGCTTGGACGGACAGCAAGGGAATGAAAAACTGTTTTTT
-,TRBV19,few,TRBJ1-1,CASTGRGVNTEAFF,TGTGCCAGTACTGGTCGTGGGGTGAACACTGAAGCTTTCTTT
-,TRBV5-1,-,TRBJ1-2,CASSPTRDIYGYTF,TGCGCCAGCAGCCCGACCCGGGACATTTATGGCTACACCTTC
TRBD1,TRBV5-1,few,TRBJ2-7,CASSLEPRDSYEQYF,TGCGCCAGCAGCTTGGAACCCAGGGACAGCTACGAGCAGTACTTC
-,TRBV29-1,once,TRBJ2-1,CSVGRVISYNEQFF,TGCAGCGTTGGTAGAGTAATCTCCTACAATGAGCAGTTCTTC
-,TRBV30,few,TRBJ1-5,CAWRGASNQPQHF,TGTGCCTGGAGGGGAGCTAGCAATCAGCCCCAGCATTTT
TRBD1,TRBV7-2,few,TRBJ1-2,CASSLGTGEAGGYTF,TGTGCCAGCAGCTTAGGTACAGGGGAGGCAGGTGGCTACACCTTC
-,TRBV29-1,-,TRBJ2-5,CSVVGGAGHGVETQYF,TGCAGCGTTGTAGGGGGCGCGGGGCACGGAGTAGAGACCCAGTACTTC
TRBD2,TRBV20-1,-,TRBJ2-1,CSAIGLAGFRDEQFF,TGCAGTGCAATTGGACTAGCGGGATTTAGGGATGAGCAGTTCTTC
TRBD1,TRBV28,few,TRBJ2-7,CASSPLRQGAFYEQYF,TGTGCCAGCAGTCCACTCCGACAGGGGGCGTTCTACGAGCAGTACTTC
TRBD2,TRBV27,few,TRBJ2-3,CASSPGTSGDPYTQYF,TGTGCCAGCAGTCCGGGGACTAGCGGGGATCCTTACACGCAGTATTTT
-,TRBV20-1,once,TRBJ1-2,CGARAAGDRYGYTF,TGCGGTGCTAGAGCCGCGGGGGATCGCTATGGCTACACCTTC
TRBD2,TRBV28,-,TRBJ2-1,CASTSGTSGSSYNEQFF,TGTGCCAGCACATCCGGGACTAGCGGGAGTTCCTACAATGAGCAGTTCTTC
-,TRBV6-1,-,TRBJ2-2,CASRPRRTGELFF,TGTGCCAGCCGACCCCGGCGGACCGGGGAGCTGTTTTTT